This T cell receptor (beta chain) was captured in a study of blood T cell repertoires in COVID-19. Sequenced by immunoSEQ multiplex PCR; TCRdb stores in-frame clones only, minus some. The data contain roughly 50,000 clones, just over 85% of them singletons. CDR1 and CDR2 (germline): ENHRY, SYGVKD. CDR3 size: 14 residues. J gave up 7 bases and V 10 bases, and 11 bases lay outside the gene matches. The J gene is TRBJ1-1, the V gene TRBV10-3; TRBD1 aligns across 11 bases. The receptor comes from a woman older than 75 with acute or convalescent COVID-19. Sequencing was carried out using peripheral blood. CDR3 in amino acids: CATVTGTGGNEAFF. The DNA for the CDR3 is TGTGCCACTGTGACCGGGACAGGGGGGAATGAAGCTTTCTTT.